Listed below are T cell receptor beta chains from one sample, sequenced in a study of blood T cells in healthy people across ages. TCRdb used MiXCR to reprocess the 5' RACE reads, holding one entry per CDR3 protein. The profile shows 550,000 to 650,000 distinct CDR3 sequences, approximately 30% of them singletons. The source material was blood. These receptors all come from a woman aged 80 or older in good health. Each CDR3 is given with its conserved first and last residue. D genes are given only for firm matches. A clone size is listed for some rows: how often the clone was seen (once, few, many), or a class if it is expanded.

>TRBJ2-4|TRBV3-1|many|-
TGTGCCAGCAGCCAAGATGGCCAAGCCAAAAACATTCAGTACTTC
CASSQDGQAKNIQYF
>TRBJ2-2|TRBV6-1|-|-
TGTGCCAGCAGTGACAGGCGGAGGGGGACAGTATTACCCGGGGAGCTGTTTTTT
CASSDRRRGTVLPGELFF
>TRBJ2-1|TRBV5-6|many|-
TGTGCCAGCAGCTTAGGGGGGATGGATGAGCAGTTCTTC
CASSLGGMDEQFF
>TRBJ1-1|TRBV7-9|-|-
TGTGCCAGCAGCTTAGCAGATACCTCGAACACTGAAGCTTTCTTT
CASSLADTSNTEAFF
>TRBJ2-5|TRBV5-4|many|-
TGTGCCAGCAGCCGGGGATCAGAGACCCAGTACTTC
CASSRGSETQYF
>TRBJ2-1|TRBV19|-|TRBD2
TGTGCCAGTAGCCCCCGAGCGGGGGGGCGAAATGAGCAGTTCTTC
CASSPRAGGRNEQFF
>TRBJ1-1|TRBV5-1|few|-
TGCGCCAGCAGCGCCGTCGTGGGGGCTGAAGCTTTCTTT
CASSAVVGAEAFF
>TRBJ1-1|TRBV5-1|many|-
TGCGCCAGCAGCCCACGGCCGCAGGGGATGAACACTGAAGCTTTCTTT
CASSPRPQGMNTEAFF
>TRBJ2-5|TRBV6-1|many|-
TGTGCCAGCAGTGAAGGGCCCCTGAAAGAGACCCAGTACTTC
CASSEGPLKETQYF
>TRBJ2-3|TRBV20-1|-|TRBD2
TGCAGTACTACAGATAGCGGGAGGGCTACAGATACGCAGTATTTT
CSTTDSGRATDTQYF
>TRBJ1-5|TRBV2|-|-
TGTGCCAGCAGTGAACGCAGCGGTACACGGGCCCATCAGCCCCAGCATTTT
CASSERSGTRAHQPQHF
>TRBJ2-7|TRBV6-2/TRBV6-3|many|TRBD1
TGTGCCAGCAGGGGAGGGACAGGGAGCTCCTACGAGCAGTACTTC
CASRGGTGSSYEQYF
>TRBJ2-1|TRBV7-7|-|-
TGTGCTAGCAGCTTAGCGGCCCGGGATGATGAGCAGTTCTTC
CASSLAARDDEQFF
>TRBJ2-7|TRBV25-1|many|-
TGTGCCAGCTCTGGGGACCTCTCCTACGAGCAGTACTTC
CASSGDLSYEQYF
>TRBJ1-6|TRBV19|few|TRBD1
TGTGCCAGTAGCCCGGACAGGGGAGGAAGAAATTCACCCCTCCACTTT
CASSPDRGGRNSPLHF
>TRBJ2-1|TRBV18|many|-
TGTGCCAGCTCACCACTGTCCAGCTCCTACAATGAGCAGTTCTTC
CASSPLSSSYNEQFF
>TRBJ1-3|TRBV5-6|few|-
TGTGCCAGCAGCCCGTACAGGTCCTCTGGAAACACCATATATTTT
CASSPYRSSGNTIYF
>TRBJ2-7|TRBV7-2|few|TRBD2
TGTGCCGGCAGCTTACGAGCGGGGGGTCCCTACGAGCAGTACTTC
CAGSLRAGGPYEQYF
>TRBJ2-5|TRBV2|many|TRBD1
TGTGCCAGCAGCCGGGACAGGGCCAATACAGGGGAGACCCAGTACTTC
CASSRDRANTGETQYF
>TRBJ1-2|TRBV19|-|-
TGTGCCAGTAGTATAGCGGACCCCTCTAACTATGGCTACACCTTC
CASSIADPSNYGYTF
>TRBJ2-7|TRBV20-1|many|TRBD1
TGCAGTGCTAAGGGTGGGACAGGGGGTGGACGCGAGCAGTACTTC
CSAKGGTGGGREQYF
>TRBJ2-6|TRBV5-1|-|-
TGCGCCAGCAGCCCGGTCTGGACAGATTCTGGGGCCAACGTCCTGACTTTC
CASSPVWTDSGANVLTF
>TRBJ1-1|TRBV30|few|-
TGTGCCTGGAGTCGAGAACACACGACCACTGAAGCTTTCTTT
CAWSREHTTTEAFF
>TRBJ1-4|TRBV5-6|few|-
TGTGCCAGCAGCTTGGGACCTGGGGGGAATGAAAAACTGTTTTTT
CASSLGPGGNEKLFF
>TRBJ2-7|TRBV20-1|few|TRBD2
TGCAGTGCTAAAGCGGGAGGATCCTACGAGCAGTACTTC
CSAKAGGSYEQYF
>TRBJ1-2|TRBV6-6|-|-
TGTGCCAGCAGTTACGACGGGAGGAATGGCTACACCTTC
CASSYDGRNGYTF
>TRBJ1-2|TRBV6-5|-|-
TGTGCCAGCAGTTACAACGACAACTATGGCTACACCTTC
CASSYNDNYGYTF
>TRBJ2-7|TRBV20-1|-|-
TGCAGTGCTAGAGCGGGATGGTACGAGCAGTACTTC
CSARAGWYEQYF
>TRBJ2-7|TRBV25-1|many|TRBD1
TGTGCCAGCACGCCGGACAGGTCGGGCTCCTACGAGCAGTACTTC
CASTPDRSGSYEQYF
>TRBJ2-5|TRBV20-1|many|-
TGCAGTGCTATAAGGACGGAAGAGACCCAGTACTTC
CSAIRTEETQYF
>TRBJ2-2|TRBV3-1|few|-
TGTGCCAGCAGTTCTACTAAGCGGTTCTCCGGGGAGCTGTTTTTT
CASSSTKRFSGELFF
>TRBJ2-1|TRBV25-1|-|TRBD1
TGTGCCAGCAGTGACACTCCCAGGGGGCCAGGGGATGAGCAGTTCTTC
CASSDTPRGPGDEQFF
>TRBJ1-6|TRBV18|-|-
TGTGCCAGCTCACCAAGGGGAGACAATTCACCCCTCCACTTT
CASSPRGDNSPLHF
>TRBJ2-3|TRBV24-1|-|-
TGTGCCACCAGTGTTGGGGGGCGGAGGGACCCTAGCACAGATACGCAGTATTTT
CATSVGGRRDPSTDTQYF
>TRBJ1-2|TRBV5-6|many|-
TGTGCCAGCAGCTTGCCCGCAGGGAACTATGGCTACACCTTC
CASSLPAGNYGYTF
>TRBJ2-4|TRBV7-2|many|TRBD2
TGTGCCAGCAGCGCCGGGGGGGGGACCAAAAACATTCAGTACTTC
CASSAGGGTKNIQYF
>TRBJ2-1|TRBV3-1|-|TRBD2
TGTGCCAGCAGCCAAGCCCGCGGTAGCGGGTTATACAATGAGCAGTTCTTC
CASSQARGSGLYNEQFF
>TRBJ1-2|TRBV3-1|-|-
TGTGCCAGCAGCCAAGATTTGGGAAAGTATGGCTACACCTTC
CASSQDLGKYGYTF
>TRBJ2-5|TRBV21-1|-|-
-
CAGSKWGQGTLNEQYF
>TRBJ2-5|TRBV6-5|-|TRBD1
TGTGCCAGCAGTTACTCGACAGGGCCAGGAGAGACCCAGTACTTC
CASSYSTGPGETQYF
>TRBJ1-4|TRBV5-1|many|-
TGCGCCAGCAGCAGGTCAAGACAGGCTGGAGCAACTAATGAAAAACTGTTTTTT
CASSRSRQAGATNEKLFF
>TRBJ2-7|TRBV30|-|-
TGTGCCTGGAGATATACGGGACGCTCGTACGAGCAGTACTTC
CAWRYTGRSYEQYF
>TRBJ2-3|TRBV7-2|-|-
TGTGCCAGCAGCTTTGCCGTCGACAGGGATACGCAGTATTTT
CASSFAVDRDTQYF
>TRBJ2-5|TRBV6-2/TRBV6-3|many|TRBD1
TGTGCCAGCAGTTACTCGCCAGTCGGGACAGGATTGGAGACCCAGTACTTC
CASSYSPVGTGLETQYF
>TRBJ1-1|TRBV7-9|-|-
TGTGCCAGCAGCTTCTGGGCAGGGGCCCCGAACACTGAAGCTTTCTTT
CASSFWAGAPNTEAFF
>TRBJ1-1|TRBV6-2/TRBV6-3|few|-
TGTGCCAGCAGTTATTGGGGAAACACTGAAGCTTTCTTT
CASSYWGNTEAFF
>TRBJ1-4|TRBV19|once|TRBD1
TGTGCCAGTAGAAAGCCGGGACAGGGGGATGAAAAACTGTTTTTT
CASRKPGQGDEKLFF
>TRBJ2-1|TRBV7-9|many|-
TGTGCCAGCAGCGCTAACTACAATGAGCAGTTCTTC
CASSANYNEQFF
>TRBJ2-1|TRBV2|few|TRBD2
TGTGCCAGCAGTGATTCCGGGGGGGCCGGAAGTCGGTTCTTC
CASSDSGGAGSRFF
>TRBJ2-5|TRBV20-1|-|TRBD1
TGCAGTGCTAGCAGGGACAGGGTAAAAGAGACCCAGTACTTC
CSASRDRVKETQYF
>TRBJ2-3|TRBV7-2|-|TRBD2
TGTGCCAGCAGCCCGACCGGACTAGCGACGGATACGCAGTATTTT
CASSPTGLATDTQYF
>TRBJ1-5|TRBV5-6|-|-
TGTGCCAGCAGCTGGCCGGGATGGGGGCTTGGGCAGCCCCAGCATTTT
CASSWPGWGLGQPQHF
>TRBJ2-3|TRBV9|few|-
TGTGCCAGCAGCGTAGGTGGGGACAGCACAGATACGCAGTATTTT
CASSVGGDSTDTQYF